This paragraph reports one TCR beta chain. Its target is unknown. This sample was included in a study of beta chain features in type 1 diabetes. Isolated RNA was reverse transcribed in full, so expressed TCRB transcripts were sequenced. The method was immunoSEQ multiplex PCR; TCRdb's version includes in-frame clones alone and lacks a portion of them. Here the sample spans 500,000 to 800,000 clones, roughly 12% being singletons. Study-level points and caveats: Moderate but significant shortening of TCRB CDR3s was recorded in all four CD4+ subsets from Type 1 diabetes patients. Since sequencing was performed on cDNA, cells with high TCR expression could be over-represented.

J gave up 1 base and V 1 base, and 4 bases lay outside the gene matches. The CDR3 extends over 15 amino acids. Germline lookup yields CDR1 SGHRS and CDR2 YFSETQ. CD45RO/CCR7/CD25/CD127/CD95/CD27 sorting isolated CD4+ naive, central memory, regulatory and stem cell-like memory cells. This receptor was identified in a man aged 25 to 40 with type 1 diabetes. The sequencing input was naive CD4+ T cells from blood. This chain joins TRBV5-1 and TRBJ2-7, with 8 bases that match TRBD1. The CDR3: CASSLRQGASYEQYF. In DNA form, the CDR3 reads TGCGCCAGCAGCTTGCGGCAGGGGGCGTCCTACGAGCAGTACTTC. The full variable domain, completed using reference TRBV5-1 and TRBJ2-7, is KAGVTQTPRYLIKTRGQQVTLSCSPISGHRSVSWYQQTPGQGLQFLFEYFSETQRNKGNFPGRFSGRQFSNSRSEMNVSTLELGDSALYLCASSLRQGASYEQYFGPGTRLTVT.